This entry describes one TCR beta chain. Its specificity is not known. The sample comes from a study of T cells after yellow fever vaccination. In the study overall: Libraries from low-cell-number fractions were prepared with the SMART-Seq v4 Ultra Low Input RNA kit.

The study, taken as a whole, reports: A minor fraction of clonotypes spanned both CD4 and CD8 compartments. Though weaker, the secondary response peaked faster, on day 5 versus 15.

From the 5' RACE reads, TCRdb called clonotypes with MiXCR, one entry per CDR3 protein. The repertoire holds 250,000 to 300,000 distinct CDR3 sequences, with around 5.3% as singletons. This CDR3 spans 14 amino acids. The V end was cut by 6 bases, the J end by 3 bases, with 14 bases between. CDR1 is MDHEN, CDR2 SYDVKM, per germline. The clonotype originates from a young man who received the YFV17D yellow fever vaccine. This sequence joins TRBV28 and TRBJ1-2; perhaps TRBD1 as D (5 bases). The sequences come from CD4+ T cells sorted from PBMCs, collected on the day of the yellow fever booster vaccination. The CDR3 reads CASRQAGRHYGYTF. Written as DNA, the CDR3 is TGTGCCAGCAGACAGGCGGGACGGCACTATGGCTACACCTTC.